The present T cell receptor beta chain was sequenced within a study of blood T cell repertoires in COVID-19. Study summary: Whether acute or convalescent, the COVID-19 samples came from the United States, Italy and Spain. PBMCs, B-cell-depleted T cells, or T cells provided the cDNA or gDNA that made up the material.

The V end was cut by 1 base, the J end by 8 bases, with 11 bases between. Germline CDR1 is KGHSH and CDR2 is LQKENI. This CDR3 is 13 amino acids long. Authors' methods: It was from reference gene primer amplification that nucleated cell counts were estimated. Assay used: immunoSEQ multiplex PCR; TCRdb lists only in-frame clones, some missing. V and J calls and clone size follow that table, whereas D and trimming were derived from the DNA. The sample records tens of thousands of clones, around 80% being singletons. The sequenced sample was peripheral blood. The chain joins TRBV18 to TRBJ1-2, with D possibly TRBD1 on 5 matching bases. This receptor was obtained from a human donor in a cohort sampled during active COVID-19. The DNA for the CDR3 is TGTGCCAGCTCACCACTAGGGGTGGACGGCTACACCTTC. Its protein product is CASSPLGVDGYTF.